What follows are 28 T cell receptor beta chains derived from one specimen sequenced in a study of CD8 T cells in Susac syndrome. Roughly 0.45 to 1 ug RNA was reverse transcribed with random hexamers. TCRdb re-analysed the immunoSEQ multiplex PCR reads in MiXCR, keeping a single row per CDR3 protein. This sample carries under 350,000 distinct CDR3 sequences, around 90% of them seen once, and the ten largest clones take roughly 0.064%. The specimen was CD4+ T cells from PBMCs. These receptor sequences come from a human donor with multiple sclerosis.

The V gene is TRBV5-1, the J gene TRBJ1-1; no firm D call. CDR1 is SGHRS and CDR2 is YFSETQ in the germline V gene. The CDR3 is 14 residues long. Trimming removed 4 bases at V and 4 bases at J, with 14 bases between. In nucleotides, the CDR3 is TGCGCCAGCAGCGTACCCGGGCAAAGCACTGAAGCTTTCTTT. It yields the protein CASSVPGQSTEAFF.

V and J are TRBV28 and TRBJ2-7, with TRBD1 as a possible D gene (8 bases). The germline V and J ends were trimmed by 11 bases and 3 bases, with 17 bases remaining between them. The CDR3 contains 13 residues. Germline assignment: CDR1 MDHEN and CDR2 SYDVKM. The CDR3 protein is CAHRGGGRYEQYF. DNA of the CDR3: TGTGCCCACAGGGGGGGAGGTCGCTACGAGCAGTACTTC.

This sequence joins TRBV12-3 or TRBV12-4 and TRBJ1-2, with 8 bases identical to TRBD1. V was pared by 5 bases and J by 4 bases, with 9 bases of the junction left unmatched. The CDR3 spans 15 residues. The CDR3 bases are TGTGCCAGCAGTCCCTCGGACAGGGTGCCCTATGGCTACACCTTC. It yields the protein CASSPSDRVPYGYTF.

This clonotype showed up just once. CDR3 sequence reads: CASSGRTGTSYEQYF. In DNA form, the CDR3 reads TGTGCCAGCAGCGGTAGGACAGGGACATCCTACGAGCAGTACTTC. J is TRBJ2-7 and V is TRBV5-5; 8 nucleotides align to TRBD1. V lost 4 bases, J lost 1 base, and 7 bases stayed unmatched. The CDR3 contains 15 residues. CDR1 and CDR2 (germline): SGHKS, YYEKEE (reference sequence).

This sequence joins TRBV10-3 and TRBJ1-1; 8 bases line up with TRBD1. This CDR3 comprises 16 residues. Trimming took 0 bases from V and 0 from J; bases not matched to a gene: 3. The germline V gene encodes CDR1 ENHRY and CDR2 SYGVKD. CDR3 nucleotide sequence: TGTGCCATCAGTGAGTCGGGACAGGTCTTGAACACTGAAGCTTTCTTT. This codes for CAISESGQVLNTEAFF.

This clonotype has a handful of counts. V gene TRBV4-3 combines with J gene TRBJ2-7; D remains unclear. V was cut by 0 bases and J by 4 bases, with 13 bases left in between. The CDR3 runs 15 residues. The germline V gene encodes CDR1 LGHNA and CDR2 YSLEER. The CDR3 region has the DNA TGCGCCAGCAGCCAAGAAGGCTTCGAAGGGTACGAGCAGTACTTC. It is translated as CASSQEGFEGYEQYF.

This chain connects TRBV10-3 to TRBJ2-3; 11 bases line up with TRBD2. With V trimmed by 6 bases and J by 5 bases, 13 bases remained unmatched. Per the germline V gene, CDR1 is ENHRY and CDR2 is SYGVKD. The CDR3 is 17 residues long. This chain's CDR3 is CAIRTMMTSGAVDTQYF. DNA of the CDR3: TGTGCCATCAGGACGATGATGACTAGCGGGGCGGTAGATACGCAGTATTTT.

The chain combines TRBV7-9 with TRBJ2-1; possibly TRBD2 for D (6 bases). The germline V gene encodes CDR1 SEHNR and CDR2 FQNEAQ (reference sequence). This CDR3 has 13 residues. V dropped 7 bases and J dropped 8 bases, with 15 bases sitting between them. The CDR3 nucleotides read TGTGCCAGCACCCGACTAGAACACGATGAGCAGTTCTTC. Its protein is CASTRLEHDEQFF. Together with reference TRBV7-9 and TRBJ2-1, the CDR3 gives the full variable domain: DTGVSQNPRHKITKRGQNVTFRCDPISEHNRLYWYRQTLGQGPEFLTYFQNEAQLEKSRLLSDRFSAERPKGSFSTLEIQRTEQGDSAMYLCASTRLEHDEQFFGPGTRLTVL.

V usage is TRBV18 and J usage is TRBJ1-6; weak D call: TRBD1 (5 bases). V lost 6 bases and J lost 10, with 13 bases in between. The germline CDR1 and CDR2 sequences are KGHSH and LQKENI. The CDR3 length is 13 residues. The CDR3, as DNA: TGTGCCAGCTCCGTCCAGGGTCACTCACCCCTCCACTTT. Encoded protein: CASSVQGHSPLHF.

This clonotype has just a few counts. The V gene is TRBV11-1, the J gene TRBJ1-6; the D is unclear. CDR3 length equals 16 residues. The V end was cut by 0 bases, the J end by 0 bases, with 6 bases between. Germline assignment: CDR1 SGHAT and CDR2 FQDESV (reference sequence). The CDR3, as DNA: TGTGCCAGCAGCTTAGCCCGTAGCTCCTATAATTCACCCCTCCACTTT. Translation gives CASSLARSSYNSPLHF.

The V call is TRBV27, the J call TRBJ2-7; TRBD2 is a possible D gene (6 bases). Between the trimmed V and J ends, which lost 0 bases and 6 bases, there was a span of 24 bases. Germline V gene lookup returns CDR1 MNHEY and CDR2 SMNVEV (reference sequence). The CDR3 spans 18 residues. The CDR3 nucleotides are TGTGCCAGCAGTTTATCCCCTCGTCGCCGGGACTCCCCTATCGAGCAGTACTTC. Its translation is CASSLSPRRRDSPIEQYF.

CDR3: CSARTGISYEQYF. Written as DNA, the CDR3 is TGCAGTGCTAGAACAGGGATTTCCTACGAGCAGTACTTC. V is TRBV20-1 and J is TRBJ2-7; perhaps TRBD1 as D (6 bases). The germline gives CDR1 DFQATT, CDR2 SNEGSKA (reference sequence). The CDR3 is 13 residues long. Trimming took off 2 bases at V and 1 base at J, with 9 bases between the two ends.

This sequence joins TRBV19 and TRBJ1-2; 9 bases line up with TRBD1. V trimming: 5 bases; J trimming: 3 bases; junction bases outside the gene matches: 10. Germline-derived CDR1 and CDR2 are LNHDA and SQIVND (reference sequence). The CDR3 runs 16 residues. The CDR3 protein is CASSSSTGGSYYGYTF. In nucleotides, the CDR3 is TGTGCCAGTAGTTCGAGTACAGGGGGCTCTTACTATGGCTACACCTTC.

The chain combines TRBV5-4 with TRBJ1-1, with a weak D call TRBD1 (5 bases). CDR1 and CDR2 (germline): SGHNT, YYREEE (reference sequence). CDR3 length: 16 residues. Trimming pared 5 bases from V and 0 bases from J, leaving 17 bases between. As DNA, the CDR3 is TGTGCCAGCAGTCCCGCAACAGGTTCCATGAACACTGAAGCTTTCTTT. Its protein product is CASSPATGSMNTEAFF.

The chain joins TRBV6-4 to TRBJ1-3; the D gene is possibly TRBD1 (5 bases). V lost 4 bases to trimming and J lost 1 base, with 14 bases between them. This CDR3 is built from 16 residues. CDR1 and CDR2 from the germline V gene are MRHNA and SNTAGT. The DNA for the CDR3 is TGTGCCAGCAGTGTGGAGGGGAGAGCTTCTGGAAACACCATATATTTT. Protein sequence: CASSVEGRASGNTIYF.

CDR3 sequence reads: CASSLLPAGTGVSGANVLTF. The CDR3 nucleotides are TGCGCCAGCAGCTTGCTTCCAGCCGGGACAGGGGTTTCTGGGGCCAACGTCCTGACTTTC. V and J are TRBV5-1 and TRBJ2-6; 10 positions agree with TRBD1. This CDR3 spans 20 amino acids. J lost 1 base, V lost 1 base, and 11 bases had no gene match. The V gene's germline CDR1 is SGHRS and CDR2 YFSETQ.

The chain couples TRBV18 to TRBJ1-3; D is unresolved. Germline loops: CDR1 KGHSH, CDR2 LQKENI. The CDR3 consists of 16 residues. V lost 3 bases to trimming and J lost 6 bases, with 18 bases between them. In DNA, the CDR3 is TGTGCCAGCTCACCCGATTCCCCCGGCAGAGAAAACACCATATATTTT. The encoded protein is CASSPDSPGRENTIYF.

This chain uses TRBV7-6 with TRBJ2-4; TRBD1 or TRBD2 may be the D gene (5 bases each). The CDR3 is made up of 18 amino acids. Trimming cost V 5 bases and J 1 base, with 21 bases left between them. Germline CDR1 SGHVS, CDR2 FNYEAQ. The CDR3 is CASSPGGRAGLAKNIQYF. For the CDR3, the DNA is TGTGCCAGCAGCCCCGGAGGCAGGGCGGGCCTCGCCAAAAACATTCAGTACTTC.

The chain links TRBV7-9 to TRBJ2-5; tentative D call: TRBD1 (6 bases). Germline V CDR1 and CDR2: SEHNR, FQNEAQ (reference sequence). V lost 4 bases, J lost 1 base, and 7 bases lay in between. The CDR3 has 13 amino acids. In nucleotides, the CDR3 is TGTGCCAGCAGCTCAGGGGCCCAAGAGACCCAGTACTTC. This codes for CASSSGAQETQYF.

J is TRBJ2-7 and V is TRBV7-2; TRBD2 might be the D (5 bases). The CDR3 extends over 17 amino acids. Trimming cost V 2 bases and J 5 bases, with 22 bases left between them. Germline lookup yields CDR1 SGHTA and CDR2 FQGNSA. The chain's CDR3 is CASSLKRGIRAAHEQYF. The CDR3 DNA reads as TGTGCCAGCAGCTTAAAACGGGGTATTCGGGCGGCACACGAGCAGTACTTC.

J is TRBJ2-1 and V is TRBV4-1, with D maybe TRBD1 (6 bases). Germline V lookup: CDR1 MGHRA, CDR2 YSYEKL. There are 15 residues in the CDR3. The V end lost 4 bases, the J end lost 7 bases, and 17 bases lay between the germline ends. This chain's CDR3 is CASSPQPTGTNEQFF. CDR3 in DNA: TGCGCCAGCAGCCCCCAACCCACAGGGACGAATGAGCAGTTCTTC.

The gene calls are TRBV10-3 and TRBJ2-3, with D perhaps matching TRBD2 (5 bases). The CDR3 is 14 residues long. Trimming took off 2 bases at V and 6 bases at J, with 12 bases between the two ends. Germline CDR1 reads ENHRY; CDR2 reads SYGVKD. CDR3 sequence: CAISEPGLGDTQYF. The CDR3 nucleotides read TGTGCCATCAGTGAGCCTGGACTGGGGGATACGCAGTATTTT.

CDR3 sequence: CAWSGQGGTGAYEQYF. In nucleotides, the CDR3 is TGTGCCTGGAGTGGACAGGGGGGGACAGGAGCCTACGAGCAGTACTTC. The chain couples TRBV30 to TRBJ2-7, with TRBD1 identical over 9 bases. The germline CDR1 and CDR2 sequences are GTSNPN and SVGIG (reference sequence). V trimming: 1 base; J trimming: 2 bases; junction bases outside the gene matches: 9. This CDR3 spans 16 amino acids.

The chain combines TRBV14 with TRBJ2-2; tentative D call: TRBD1 (5 bases). In germline, CDR1 is SGHDN, CDR2 FVKESK. The CDR3 is 17 amino acids. V shed 4 bases and J shed 3 bases, with 18 bases lying between them. CDR3 sequence reads: CASSPVRGNWDTGELFF. The CDR3 nucleotides read TGTGCCAGCAGCCCCGTAAGGGGCAATTGGGACACCGGGGAGCTGTTTTTT.

The rearrangement joins TRBV2 to TRBJ2-1; D perhaps matches TRBD1 (6 bases). This CDR3 is 14 amino acids long. V gave up 2 bases and J gave up 10 bases, with 15 bases separating them. Germline assignment: CDR1 SNHLY and CDR2 FYNNEI. CDR3 loop: CASSEFQGTVEQFF. CDR3 nucleotide sequence: TGTGCCAGCAGTGAATTTCAGGGGACGGTAGAGCAGTTCTTC.

This chain joins TRBV27 and TRBJ1-3, with D unresolved. V lost 8 bases, J lost 2 bases, and 13 bases lay in between. CDR1 MNHEY and CDR2 SMNVEV come from the germline V gene (reference sequence). The CDR3 runs to 14 residues. Here the CDR3 DNA reads TGTGCCAGCTCAACGGGAATTACTGGAAACACCATATATTTT. Translating gives CASSTGITGNTIYF.

The J gene is TRBJ2-5, the V gene TRBV11-2, with 9 bases lining up with TRBD1. Trimming at V came to 3 bases and at J to 0 bases, leaving 5 bases not matched to a gene. The CDR3 covers 16 residues. CDR1 SGHAT and CDR2 FQNNGV come from the germline V gene. CDR3: CASSLARDRDQETQYF. The CDR3 DNA is TGTGCCAGCAGCTTGGCCAGGGACAGGGACCAAGAGACCCAGTACTTC.

This chain joins TRBV30 and TRBJ1-2; D gene ambiguous. V was clipped by 1 base and J by 5 bases, with 8 bases between them. The germline V gene has CDR1 GTSNPN and CDR2 SVGIG (reference sequence). CDR3 length equals 12 residues. CDR3 sequence (DNA): TGTGCCTGGAGTGCCACCGGATATGGCTACACCTTC. It translates to CAWSATGYGYTF.